The clone carrying this T cell receptor beta chain was seen only a few times. Its cognate antigen is unknown. This sample was included in a study of blood T cells in healthy people across ages. Findings and limits, study-wide: There were more naive CD4+ cells and higher diversity in long-lived donors than in aged donors. With age, beta diversity per million T cells declined roughly linearly, significantly by roughly 40. Strong correlation was found linking TCR beta diversity to naive T cell percentage. Unknown donor CMV status possibly confounded expanded clonotype changes.

V trimming: 4 bases; J trimming: 6 bases; junction bases outside the gene matches: 11. The CDR3 contains 17 residues. The germline gives CDR1 SGDLS, CDR2 YYNGEE. Sample-barcoded 5' priming and a J-beta primer mix drove a second PCR of about 6 to 12 cycles. TCRdb called the 5' RACE reads again in MiXCR, with one record for every CDR3 protein. The sample includes approximately 2,000,000 distinct CDR3 sequences, around 40% of them seen just once. The sequence came from a human donor in good health. Material for sequencing was blood. The chain is built from TRBV9 and TRBJ2-1; TRBD1 agrees at 12 bases. This CDR3 reads CASSISRGQGAVNEQFF. In DNA form, the CDR3 reads TGTGCCAGCAGCATCTCCCGGGGACAGGGGGCGGTCAATGAGCAGTTCTTC.